This T cell receptor beta chain appears in the sequencing data of a study of shared clonotypes between healthy human individuals. In the study overall: The plates for each donor numbered three CD4 naive, three CD4 memory, two CD8 naive and one CD8 memory.

V lost 4 bases, J lost 1 base, and 2 bases stayed unmatched. This CDR3 contains 15 residues. Germline values: CDR1 LNHDA, CDR2 SQIVND (reference sequence). Profiled with immunoSEQ multiplex PCR; TCRdb holds only in-frame clones, not every one. Among about 1.5 million clones listed, roughly 98% were seen once. As concerns this clone: Distinct nucleotide sequences in the sample also encode this CDR3.

Sequencing input: naive CD4+ T cells sorted from blood. The subset: CD45RA+ positively selected. The gene calls are TRBV19 and TRBJ2-1, with 9 bases that match TRBD2. The TCR sequence derives from a man aged 25-45 years in good health. This chain's CDR3 is CASSSTSGSYNEQFF. In DNA, the CDR3 is TGTGCCAGTAGTAGTACTAGCGGGTCCTACAATGAGCAGTTCTTC. The variable domain in full, completed from reference TRBV19 and TRBJ2-1, reads DGGITQSPKYLFRKEGQNVTLSCEQNLNHDAMYWYRQDPGQGLRLIYYSQIVNDFQKGDIAEGYSVSREKKESFPLTVTSAQKNPTAFYLCASSSTSGSYNEQFFGPGTRLTVL.